These 28 T cell receptor beta chains were all obtained from the same sample, sequenced in a study of Ad26.COV2.S vaccination and SARS-CoV-2 variants. Treatment defined: some 19 received Ad26.COV2.S at low or high dose, single or two shots; a few received placebo; per-sample allocation not given. Samples came from day 63 after the first vaccine or placebo injection. Using immunoSEQ multiplex PCR, the repertoire was profiled, and TCRdb retains in-frame clones only, with some absent. Among more than 300,000 clones listed, around 81% were seen once. The source material was peripheral blood, sampled in a trial of Ad26.COV2.S vaccine versus placebo. Receptor source: a person aged 18-65 years who received the Ad26.COV2.S COVID-19 vaccine or a placebo.

This chain links TRBV28 with TRBJ2-1, with a possible D match to TRBD1 (5 bases). Trimming shortened V by 3 bases and J by 5 bases, and 17 bases separated the two germline ends. Germline V gene data show CDR1 as MDHEN and CDR2 as SYDVKM. The CDR3 is 16 amino acids. The CDR3 sequence is CASSFVVGVSNNEQFF. CDR3 coding DNA: TGTGCCAGCAGTTTTGTGGTAGGGGTGAGTAACAATGAGCAGTTCTTC.

Only one count was recorded for this clone. The rearrangement links TRBV19 to TRBJ1-1; D is ambiguous. The CDR3 totals 14 residues. The germline V gene has CDR1 LNHDA and CDR2 SQIVND (reference sequence). The ends were cut back, 3 bases at V and 2 bases at J, with 10 bases in the middle. The CDR3 here is CASSMARFNTEAFF. In DNA, the CDR3 is TGTGCCAGTAGTATGGCCAGGTTCAACACTGAAGCTTTCTTT.

The chain couples TRBV15 to TRBJ1-1; unclear D gene. Germline V gene data show CDR1 as LNHNV and CDR2 as YYDKDF (reference sequence). This CDR3 comprises 15 residues. Trimming stripped 3 bases from V and 2 bases from J, with 13 bases between. For the CDR3, the DNA is TGTGCCACCAGCAGTGAGATTGTACCAAACACTGAAGCTTTCTTT. Protein: CATSSEIVPNTEAFF.

The chain uses TRBV7-9 and TRBJ2-3, with TRBD1 matching 7 bases. CDR1 is SEHNR, CDR2 FQNEAQ, per germline (reference sequence). The CDR3 spans 14 residues. V shed 5 bases, J shed 4 bases, and the junction held 6 bases outside the gene matches. CDR3 coding DNA: TGTGCCAGCAGCCCTCGACAGGGACCAGATACGCAGTATTTT. Protein: CASSPRQGPDTQYF.

Only a few counts were recorded for this clone. V and J are TRBV3-1 (or the pseudogene TRBV3-2) and TRBJ2-7, with D possibly being TRBD1 or TRBD2 (6 bases each). The CDR3 contains 14 residues. Germline V lookup: CDR1 LGHDT, CDR2 YNNKEL (reference sequence). V gave up 1 base and J gave up 4 bases, with 11 bases separating them. This chain's CDR3 is CASSQGGAMYEQYF. CDR3 DNA: TGTGCCAGCAGCCAAGGGGGGGCGATGTACGAGCAGTACTTC.

This clone was seen only a few times. V usage is TRBV28 and J usage is TRBJ2-7, with 10 bases lining up with TRBD1. The CDR3 consists of 15 residues. With 8 bases clipped from V and 3 bases from J, the junction kept 10 bases outside the gene matches. The germline V gene encodes CDR1 MDHEN and CDR2 SYDVKM. The CDR3 region is CASQKGRTGGYEQYF. The CDR3 region has the DNA TGTGCCAGCCAAAAGGGGAGGACAGGGGGCTACGAGCAGTACTTC.

The V call is TRBV19, the J call TRBJ2-2; 10 bases agree with TRBD2. Germline values: CDR1 LNHDA, CDR2 SQIVND (reference sequence). Trimming removed 5 bases from V and 5 bases from J; junction bases left unmatched: 8. The length of the CDR3 is 16 residues. The CDR3 is CASSHSGGTRTGELFF. The CDR3 DNA sequence: TGTGCCAGTAGTCATAGCGGGGGGACACGAACCGGGGAGCTGTTTTTT.

This clone came up once. This chain joins TRBV5-1 and TRBJ2-3; D ambiguous. Germline CDR1 reads SGHRS; CDR2 reads YFSETQ. The CDR3 has 14 amino acids. V gave up 2 bases and J gave up 0 bases, with 7 bases separating them. CDR3 in DNA: TGCGCCAGCAGCTTTTTGGTGAGCACAGATACGCAGTATTTT. The encoded protein is CASSFLVSTDTQYF. Full variable domain (rest looked up from reference TRBV5-1 and TRBJ2-3): KAGVTQTPRYLIKTRGQQVTLSCSPISGHRSVSWYQQTPGQGLQFLFEYFSETQRNKGNFPGRFSGRQFSNSRSEMNVSTLELGDSALYLCASSFLVSTDTQYFGPGTRLTVL.

The V call is TRBV29-1, the J call TRBJ2-1; 10 bases are a match to TRBD2. The J segment lost 0 bases and the V segment lost 3 bases, leaving 2 bases of the junction unmatched. CDR3 length: 15 amino acids. Germline V lookup: CDR1 SQVTM, CDR2 ANQGSEA. CDR3: CSVDSGGSSYNEQFF. Here the CDR3 DNA reads TGCAGCGTTGATAGCGGGGGGAGCTCCTACAATGAGCAGTTCTTC.

This clone was picked up a small number of times. This sequence joins TRBV28 and TRBJ1-4, with a possible D match to TRBD1 (6 bases). Germline values: CDR1 MDHEN, CDR2 SYDVKM. This CDR3 has 17 amino acids. The V end lost 5 bases, the J end lost 5 bases, and 21 bases lay between the germline ends. The CDR3 DNA follows: TGTGCCAGCAGTCCTATGGGGAGTGGGGGCGTGAATGAAAAACTGTTTTTT. This gives the protein CASSPMGSGGVNEKLFF.

The chain combines TRBV19 with TRBJ2-5; either TRBD1 or TRBD2 may supply D (6 bases each). Germline assignment: CDR1 LNHDA and CDR2 SQIVND (reference sequence). V lost 5 bases and J lost 3, with 19 bases in between. This CDR3 comprises 16 residues. The CDR3 DNA reads TGTGCCAGTAGTCGAATTTATGGGGGGCGAGAAGAGACCCAGTACTTC. Its translation: CASSRIYGGREETQYF. The variable domain in full, completed from reference TRBV19 and TRBJ2-5, reads DGGITQSPKYLFRKEGQNVTLSCEQNLNHDAMYWYRQDPGQGLRLIYYSQIVNDFQKGDIAEGYSVSREKKESFPLTVTSAQKNPTAFYLCASSRIYGGREETQYFGPGTRLLVL.

The gene calls are TRBV7-2 and TRBJ2-5, with TRBD2 matching 10 bases. Per the germline V gene, CDR1 is SGHTA and CDR2 is FQGNSA. V gave up 6 bases and J gave up 8 bases; unmatched junction bases: 15. This CDR3 spans 16 amino acids. This CDR3 is CASRLPLAGGPVTQYF. As DNA, the CDR3 is TGTGCCAGCAGACTCCCCTTAGCGGGGGGTCCAGTAACCCAGTACTTC.

V is TRBV25-1 and J is TRBJ1-1, with 8 nucleotides matching TRBD1. J lost 1 base, V lost 6 bases, and 7 bases had no gene match. The CDR3 has 15 amino acids. CDR1 is MGHDK and CDR2 is SYGVNS in the germline V gene. CDR3 DNA: TGTGCCAGCAGGGACACGACAGGGGAGAACACTGAAGCTTTCTTT. Its protein product is CASRDTTGENTEAFF.

CDR3 sequence reads: CASSRDSGGELFF. CDR3 sequence (DNA): TGTGCCAGCAGCCGGGACTCCGGCGGGGAGCTGTTTTTT. The chain recombines TRBV11-2 with TRBJ2-2; D may be TRBD2 (6 bases). V was trimmed by 5 bases and J by 7 bases, leaving 11 bases between them. The CDR3 length is 13 residues. Germline V lookup: CDR1 SGHAT, CDR2 FQNNGV. Combining the CDR3 with reference TRBV11-2 and TRBJ2-2 gives the whole variable domain EAGVAQSPRYKIIEKRQSVAFWCNPISGHATLYWYQQILGQGPKLLIQFQNNGVVDDSQLPKDRFSAERLKGVDSTLKIQPAKLEDSAVYLCASSRDSGGELFFGEGSRLTVL.

The chain is built from TRBV9 and TRBJ1-1; a weak D match, TRBD1 (6 bases). This CDR3 has 12 amino acids. V dropped 4 bases and J dropped 6 bases, with 10 bases sitting between them. The germline CDR1 and CDR2 sequences are SGDLS and YYNGEE. In DNA form, the CDR3 reads TGTGCCAGCAGCCCAGAGGGGGCTGAAGCTTTCTTT. Translated: CASSPEGAEAFF.

The gene calls are TRBV6-5 and TRBJ1-5; TRBD1 matches at 8 bases. The CDR3 runs to 14 residues. V dropped 5 bases and J dropped 7; count of bases not matched to a gene: 7. Germline lookup yields CDR1 MNHEY and CDR2 SVGAGI. In DNA form, the CDR3 reads TGTGCCAGCAGTCTGACAGGGGCTGGACAGCCCCAGCATTTT. It yields the protein CASSLTGAGQPQHF.

The chain links TRBV2 to TRBJ1-1; 9 bases agree with TRBD1. The CDR3 loop spans 12 amino acids. Looked up from germline, CDR1 is SNHLY and CDR2 is FYNNEI. After removal of 7 bases from V and 5 bases from J, the junction contained 2 bases not matched to a gene. This chain's CDR3 is CASNRGPTEAFF. In nucleotides, the CDR3 is TGTGCCAGCAACAGGGGGCCTACTGAAGCTTTCTTT.

The chain carries TRBV3-1 (or the pseudogene TRBV3-2) and TRBJ2-1; tentative D call: TRBD1 (6 bases). V was pared by 5 bases and J by 0 bases, with 14 bases between. Germline CDR1 reads LGHDT; CDR2 reads YNNKEL (reference sequence). This CDR3 spans 16 amino acids. CDR3 region: CASSTRQASSYNEQFF. The CDR3 region has the DNA TGTGCCAGCAGCACCCGACAGGCGAGCTCCTACAATGAGCAGTTCTTC.

CDR3 sequence: CASSFVSGTQYF. DNA for the CDR3: TGTGCCAGCAGCTTCGTATCGGGGACCCAGTACTTC. V is TRBV11-3 and J is TRBJ2-5; D is ambiguous. In germline, CDR1 is SGHNT, CDR2 YENEEA. The CDR3 spans 12 residues. V gave up 3 bases and J gave up 7 bases, with 9 bases separating them.

The rearrangement joins TRBV19 to TRBJ2-7; D is unresolved. This CDR3 comprises 14 residues. V was clipped by 3 bases and J by 4 bases, with 13 bases between them. Germline CDR1 is LNHDA and CDR2 is SQIVND (reference sequence). CDR3: CASSIAGSGYEQYF. CDR3 nucleotides: TGTGCCAGTAGTATCGCAGGATCAGGATACGAGCAGTACTTC.

The DNA of the CDR3 is TGTGCCAGCAGCCAAGGGGGGAGGGGAAACACCATATATTTT. It encodes CASSQGGRGNTIYF. This rearrangement joins TRBV28 to TRBJ1-3; D is perhaps TRBD1 (6 bases). V gave up 6 bases and J gave up 4 bases, with 13 bases separating them. The CDR3 runs 14 residues. Germline V gene sequence: CDR1 MDHEN, CDR2 SYDVKM.

The V call is TRBV7-2, the J call TRBJ2-7; D perhaps matches TRBD2 (7 bases). V was clipped by 5 bases and J by 2 bases, with 16 bases between them. The germline gives CDR1 SGHTA, CDR2 FQGNSA. This CDR3 is 15 amino acids long. The CDR3 reads CASSETAGATYEQYF. Written as DNA, the CDR3 is TGTGCCAGCAGCGAAACCGCGGGGGCGACCTACGAGCAGTACTTC.

V gene TRBV6-5 combines with J gene TRBJ2-1, with 9 bases lining up with TRBD1. The CDR3 is 13 amino acids. V trimming: 6 bases; J trimming: 6 bases; junction bases outside the gene matches: 3. CDR1 is MNHEY and CDR2 is SVGAGI in the germline V gene. DNA of the CDR3: TGTGCCAGCAGGGGGACAGGGAGCAATGAGCAGTTCTTC. As protein: CASRGTGSNEQFF.

V usage is TRBV28 and J usage is TRBJ2-3; 7 nucleotides line up with TRBD2. The CDR3 extends over 15 amino acids. Losses at the gene ends were 8 bases for V and 0 bases for J; bases not matched to a gene: 8. Germline CDR1 MDHEN, CDR2 SYDVKM. Written as DNA, the CDR3 is TGTGCCAGCTCCTCCCGGGGGGTAAGCACAGATACGCAGTATTTT. Translation gives CASSSRGVSTDTQYF.

The chain couples TRBV6-1 to TRBJ1-5; D may be TRBD1 (6 bases). The CDR3 has 14 amino acids. Trimming stripped 3 bases from V and 5 bases from J, with 11 bases between. From germline, CDR1 is MNHNS and CDR2 SASEGT. This CDR3 is CASSEHRAYQPQHF. CDR3 bases: TGTGCCAGCAGTGAGCACAGGGCTTATCAGCCCCAGCATTTT.

The V call is TRBV19, the J call TRBJ2-7; D possibly matches TRBD1 or TRBD2 (5 bases each). The CDR3 is 13 residues long. Trimming removed 8 bases at V and 3 bases at J, with 14 bases between. Germline V gene lookup returns CDR1 LNHDA and CDR2 SQIVND (reference sequence). The chain's CDR3 is CASCFAGGYEQYF. In DNA form, the CDR3 reads TGTGCCAGTTGTTTTGCTGGGGGCTACGAGCAGTACTTC.

This clone was seen at least ten times. The chain couples TRBV11-2 to TRBJ2-2; D is unclear. Germline V gene lookup returns CDR1 SGHAT and CDR2 FQNNGV. The CDR3 runs 16 residues. The ends were cut back, 5 bases at V and 2 bases at J, with 15 bases in the middle. This chain's CDR3 is CASSLLILSNTGELFF. The CDR3 DNA sequence: TGTGCCAGCAGCCTCCTGATCCTATCAAACACCGGGGAGCTGTTTTTT. The full variable domain, with the rest looked up from reference TRBV11-2 and TRBJ2-2, is EAGVAQSPRYKIIEKRQSVAFWCNPISGHATLYWYQQILGQGPKLLIQFQNNGVVDDSQLPKDRFSAERLKGVDSTLKIQPAKLEDSAVYLCASSLLILSNTGELFFGEGSRLTVL.

The rearrangement uses TRBV7-9 and TRBJ2-5; D remains unclear. CDR1 is SEHNR and CDR2 is FQNEAQ in the germline V gene (reference sequence). V was shortened by 5 bases and J by 3 bases, with 22 bases between the two germline ends. This CDR3 is 17 amino acids long. CDR3 residues: CASSLRSPLGPKETQYF. In nucleotides, the CDR3 is TGTGCCAGCAGCCTCCGATCGCCTCTAGGTCCAAAAGAGACCCAGTACTTC.